The rows below give T cell receptor beta chains drawn from one sample of a study of cytomegalovirus exposure and HLA in healthy donors. Sequencing was performed with immunoSEQ multiplex PCR; in TCRdb, only in-frame clones are kept and a portion is missing. Of more than 130,000 clones in the sample, about 91% were seen once. The sample taken for sequencing was PBMCs. These receptors all stem from a woman under 30 in good health and CMV-seropositive. Each CDR3 is given with its conserved first and last residue. Each record gives: V gene, D gene, clone size, J gene, CDR3 protein, CDR3 DNA. The D gene is left open where the match is weak. Size tells how often a clone was seen (once, few, many) or the class of an expanded clone, and some rows leave it out.

>TRBV9|TRBD2|.|TRBJ2-1
CASSVEGGSVYNEQFF
TGTGCCAGCAGCGTAGAGGGCGGGAGCGTGTACAATGAGCAGTTCTTC
>TRBV19|.|few|TRBJ1-5
CASSPTGIQPQHF
TGTGCCAGTAGTCCCACAGGGATTCAGCCCCAGCATTTT
>TRBV6-5|TRBD1|.|TRBJ2-3
CASRAGTGGNTQYF
TGTGCCAGCAGGGCCGGGACAGGGGGTAATACGCAGTATTTT
>TRBV5-3|.|.|TRBJ1-6
CARSLWTRNSPLHF
TGTGCCAGAAGCTTGTGGACTCGAAATTCACCCCTCCACTTT
>TRBV30|.|.|TRBJ2-7
CAYQVGASSEQYF
TGTGCCTACCAAGTAGGGGCTTCGAGTGAGCAGTACTTC
>TRBV14|.|.|TRBJ1-6
CASSLPYSPLHF
TGTGCCAGCAGCCTCCCTTATTCACCCCTCCACTTT
>TRBV9|.|.|TRBJ1-2
CASSVEAGFVQGYTF
TGTGCCAGCAGCGTAGAAGCAGGATTCGTCCAGGGCTACACCTTC
>TRBV18|TRBD1|.|TRBJ1-2
CASSPPGQGTIYTF
TGTGCCAGCTCACCACCGGGACAGGGCACCATCTACACCTTC
>TRBV10-1|TRBD2|.|TRBJ2-7
CASSESGRDYEQYF
TGCGCCAGCAGTGAAAGCGGGAGGGACTACGAGCAGTACTTC
>TRBV6-5|TRBD1|.|TRBJ2-7
CASSYSVSQGAYEQYF
TGTGCCAGCAGTTACTCAGTTTCACAGGGGGCCTACGAGCAGTACTTC
>TRBV19|.|.|TRBJ2-2
CASSLTGNTGELFF
TGTGCCAGTAGCCTGACAGGCAACACCGGGGAGCTGTTTTTT
>TRBV7-9|TRBD2|.|TRBJ2-5
CASREGLAGEETQYF
TGTGCCAGCAGGGAGGGACTAGCGGGGGAAGAGACCCAGTACTTC
>TRBV28|.|.|TRBJ1-3
CASSYPPGNTIYF
TGTGCCAGCAGCTACCCCCCGGGAAACACCATATATTTT
>TRBV6-1|.|.|TRBJ1-5
CASRQISNQPQHF
TGTGCCAGCAGACAGATAAGCAATCAGCCCCAGCATTTT
>TRBV25-1|.|.|TRBJ2-1
CASSVRGSYNEQFF
TGTGCCAGCAGTGTCAGGGGCTCCTACAATGAGCAGTTCTTC
>TRBV5-5|.|.|TRBJ2-7
CASSPLREPRQHYEQYF
TGTGCCAGCAGCCCCCTGAGGGAACCCCGCCAGCATTACGAGCAGTACTTC
>TRBV6-6|.|.|TRBJ1-1
CASSYSGRSAFF
TGTGCCAGCAGTTACTCGGGCAGAAGTGCTTTCTTT
>TRBV6-4|TRBD1|.|TRBJ2-7
CASNARQGALYEQYF
TGTGCCAGCAATGCGAGACAGGGAGCCCTCTACGAGCAGTACTTC